This entry concerns a single TCR beta chain. The CDR3 sequence is 12 residues long. Germline V gene sequence: CDR1 MDHEN, CDR2 SYDVKM. V lost 8 bases, J lost 3 bases, and 4 bases stayed unmatched. Authors' methods: Amplification of reference gene primers provided the estimated nucleated cell counts. This table comes from immunoSEQ multiplex PCR, and its TCRdb copy is limited to in-frame clones, with some not included. D and trimming were read from the DNA, whereas the V and J calls and clone size are those reported in that table. The sample has 210,000 or so clones; 88% are singletons. The record originates from a study of blood T cell repertoires in COVID-19.

Source material: PBMCs or T cells enriched from blood (not recorded which). This sequence originates from a woman in her 30s who had been exposed to COVID-19. This chain connects TRBV28 to TRBJ2-7, with 7 bases aligning to TRBD1. CDR3 region: CASARQGYEQYF. The CDR3 DNA sequence: TGTGCCAGCGCTCGACAGGGCTACGAGCAGTACTTC.